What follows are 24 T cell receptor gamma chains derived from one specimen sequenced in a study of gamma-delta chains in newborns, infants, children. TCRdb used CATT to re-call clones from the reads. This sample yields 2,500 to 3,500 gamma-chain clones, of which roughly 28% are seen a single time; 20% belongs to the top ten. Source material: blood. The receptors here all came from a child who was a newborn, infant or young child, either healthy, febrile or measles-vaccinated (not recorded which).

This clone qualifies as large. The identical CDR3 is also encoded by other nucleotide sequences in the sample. CDR3 sequence: CALWEVRKKLF. DNA of the CDR3: TGTGCCTTGTGGGAGGTGCGAAAGAAACTCTTT. The chain is built from TRGV9 and TRGJ1 or TRGJ2. The CDR3 extends over 11 amino acids. The ends lost 0 bases at V and 10 bases at J; junction bases unmatched: 3. Germline lookup yields CDR1 GITISATS and CDR2 ISYDGTV (reference sequence).

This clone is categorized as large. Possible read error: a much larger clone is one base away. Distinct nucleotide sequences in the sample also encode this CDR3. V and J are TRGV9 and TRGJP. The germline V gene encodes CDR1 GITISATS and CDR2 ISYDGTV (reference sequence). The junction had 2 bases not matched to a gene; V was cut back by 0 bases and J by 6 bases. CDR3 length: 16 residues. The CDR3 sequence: CALWEVPELGKKIKVF. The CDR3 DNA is TGTGCCTTGTGGGAGGTGCCAGAGTTGGGCAAAAAAATCAAGGTATTT.

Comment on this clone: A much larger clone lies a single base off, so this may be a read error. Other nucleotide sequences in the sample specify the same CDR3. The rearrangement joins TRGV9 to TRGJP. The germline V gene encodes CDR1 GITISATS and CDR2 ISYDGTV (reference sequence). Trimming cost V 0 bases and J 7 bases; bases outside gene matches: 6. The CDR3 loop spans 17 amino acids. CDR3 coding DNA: TGTGCCTTGTGGGAGGTGCTGGGGGAGTTGGGCAAAAAAATCAAGGTATTT. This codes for CALWEVLGELGKKIKVF.

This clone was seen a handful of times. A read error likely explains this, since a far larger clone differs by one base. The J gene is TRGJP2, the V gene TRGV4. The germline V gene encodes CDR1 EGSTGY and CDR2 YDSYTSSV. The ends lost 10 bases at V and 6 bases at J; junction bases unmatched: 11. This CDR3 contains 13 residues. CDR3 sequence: CATGLARDWIKTF. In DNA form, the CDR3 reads TGTGCCACGGGGTTAGCGCGTGATTGGATCAAGACGTTT.

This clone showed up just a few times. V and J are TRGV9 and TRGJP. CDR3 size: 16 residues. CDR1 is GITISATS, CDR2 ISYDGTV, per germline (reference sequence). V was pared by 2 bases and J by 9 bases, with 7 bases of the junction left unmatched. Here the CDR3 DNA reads TGTGCCTTGTGGGAGGCATCGCTGTTGGGCAAAAAAATCAAGGTATTT. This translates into CALWEASLLGKKIKVF.

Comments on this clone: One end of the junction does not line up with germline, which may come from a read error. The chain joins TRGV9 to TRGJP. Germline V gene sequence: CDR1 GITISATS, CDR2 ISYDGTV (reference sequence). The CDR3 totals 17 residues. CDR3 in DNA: TGTGCCTTGTGGGAAGATCTTCAAGAGTTGGGCAAAAAAATCAGGGTATTT. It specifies CALWEDLQELGKKIRVF.

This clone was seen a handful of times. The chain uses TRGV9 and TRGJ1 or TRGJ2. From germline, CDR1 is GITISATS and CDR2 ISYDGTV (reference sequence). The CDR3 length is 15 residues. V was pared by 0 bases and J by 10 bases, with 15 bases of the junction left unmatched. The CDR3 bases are TGTGCCTTGTGGGAGGTGAGATTGGGACACCAAAAGAAACTCTTT. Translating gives CALWEVRLGHQKKLF.

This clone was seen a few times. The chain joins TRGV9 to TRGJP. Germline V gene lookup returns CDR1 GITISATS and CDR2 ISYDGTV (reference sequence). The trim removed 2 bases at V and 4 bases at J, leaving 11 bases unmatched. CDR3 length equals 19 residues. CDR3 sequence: CALWEAGFFQELGKKIKVF. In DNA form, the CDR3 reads TGTGCCTTGTGGGAGGCGGGATTCTTCCAAGAGTTGGGCAAAAAAATCAAGGTATTT.

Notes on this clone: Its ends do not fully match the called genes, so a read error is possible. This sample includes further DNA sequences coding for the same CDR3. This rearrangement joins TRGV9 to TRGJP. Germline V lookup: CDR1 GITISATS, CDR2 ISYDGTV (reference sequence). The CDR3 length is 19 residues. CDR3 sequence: CALWEVQRYGELGKKIKVF. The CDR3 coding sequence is TGTGCCCTGTGGGAGGTGCAGCGTTATGGGGAGTTGGGCAAAAAAATCAAGGTATTT.

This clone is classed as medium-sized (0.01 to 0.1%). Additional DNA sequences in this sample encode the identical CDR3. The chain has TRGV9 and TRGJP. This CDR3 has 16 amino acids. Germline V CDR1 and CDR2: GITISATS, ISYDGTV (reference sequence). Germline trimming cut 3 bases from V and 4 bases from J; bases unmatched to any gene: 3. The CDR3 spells CALWESQELGKKIKVF. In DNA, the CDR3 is TGTGCCTTGTGGGAGTCTCAAGAGTTGGGCAAAAAAATCAAGGTATTT.

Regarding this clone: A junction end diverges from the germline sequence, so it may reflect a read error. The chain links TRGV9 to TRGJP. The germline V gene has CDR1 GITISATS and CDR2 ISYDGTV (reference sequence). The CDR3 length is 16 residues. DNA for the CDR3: TGTGCCTTGTGGGAGGTGCAGAAGTTGGGCAAAAAAATCGAGGTATTT. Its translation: CALWEVQKLGKKIEVF.

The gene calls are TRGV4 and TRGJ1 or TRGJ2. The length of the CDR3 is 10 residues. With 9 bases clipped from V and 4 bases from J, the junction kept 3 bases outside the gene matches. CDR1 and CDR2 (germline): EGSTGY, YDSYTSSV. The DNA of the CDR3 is TGTGCCACCCCCTATTATAAGAAACTCTTT. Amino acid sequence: CATPYYKKLF.

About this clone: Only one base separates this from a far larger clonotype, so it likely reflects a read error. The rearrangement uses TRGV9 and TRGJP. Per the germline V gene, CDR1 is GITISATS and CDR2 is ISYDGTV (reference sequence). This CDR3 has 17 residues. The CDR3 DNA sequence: TGTGCCGTGTGGGAGGCCCGTAAAGAGTTGGGCAAAAAAATCAAGGTATTT. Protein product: CAVWEARKELGKKIKVF.

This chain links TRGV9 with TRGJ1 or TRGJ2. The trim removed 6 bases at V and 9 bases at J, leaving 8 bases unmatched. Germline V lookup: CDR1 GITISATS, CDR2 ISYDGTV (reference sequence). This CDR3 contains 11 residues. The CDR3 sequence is CALWLPPKKLF. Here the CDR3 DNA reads TGTGCCTTGTGGCTCCCCCCTAAGAAACTCTTT.

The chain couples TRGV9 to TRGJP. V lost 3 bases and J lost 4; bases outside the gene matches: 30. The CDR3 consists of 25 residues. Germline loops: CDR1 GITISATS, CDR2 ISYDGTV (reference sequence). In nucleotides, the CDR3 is TGTGCCTTGTGGGAGCTACGAGAGGCCCTTATAACTGAAACGGTACAAGAGTTGGGCAAAAAAATCAAGGTATTT. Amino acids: CALWELREALITETVQELGKKIKVF.

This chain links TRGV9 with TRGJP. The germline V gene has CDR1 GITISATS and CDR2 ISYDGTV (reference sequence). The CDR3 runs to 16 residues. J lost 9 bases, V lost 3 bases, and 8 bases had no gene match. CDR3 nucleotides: TGTGCCTTGTGGGAGAAGGCGGCGTTGGGCAAAAAAATCAAGGTATTT. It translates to CALWEKAALGKKIKVF.

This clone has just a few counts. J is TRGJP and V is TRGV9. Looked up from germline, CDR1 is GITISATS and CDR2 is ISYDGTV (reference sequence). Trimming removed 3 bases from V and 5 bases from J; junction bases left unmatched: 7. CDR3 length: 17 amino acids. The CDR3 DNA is TGTGCCTTGTGGGAGCCCCGCAAAGAGTTGGGCAAAAAAATCAAGGTATTT. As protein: CALWEPRKELGKKIKVF.

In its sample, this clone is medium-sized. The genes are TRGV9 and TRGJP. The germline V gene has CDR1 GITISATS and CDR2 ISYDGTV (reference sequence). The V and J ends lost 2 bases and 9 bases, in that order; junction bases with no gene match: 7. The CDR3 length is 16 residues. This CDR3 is CALWEAVVLGKKIKVF. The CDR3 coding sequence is TGTGCCTTGTGGGAGGCGGTTGTGTTGGGCAAAAAAATCAAGGTATTT.

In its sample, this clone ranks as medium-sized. The CDR3 DNA reads as TGTGCCACCTGGGACGGGCTGAGGAGTGATTGGATCAAGACGTTT. Translated, it gives CATWDGLRSDWIKTF. The J gene is TRGJP2, the V gene TRGV2. The V gene end was trimmed by 0 bases and the J gene end by 5 bases; junction bases not matched to a gene: 6. This CDR3 has 15 amino acids. Germline CDR1 EGSNGY, CDR2 YDSYNSKV.

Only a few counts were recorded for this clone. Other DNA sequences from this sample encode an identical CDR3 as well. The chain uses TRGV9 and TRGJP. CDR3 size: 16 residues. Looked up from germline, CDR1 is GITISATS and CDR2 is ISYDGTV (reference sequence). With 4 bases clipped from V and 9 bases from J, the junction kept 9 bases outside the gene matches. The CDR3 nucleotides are TGTGCCTTGTGGGATCTAACTGGGTTGGGCAAAAAAATCAAGGTATTT. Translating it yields CALWDLTGLGKKIKVF.

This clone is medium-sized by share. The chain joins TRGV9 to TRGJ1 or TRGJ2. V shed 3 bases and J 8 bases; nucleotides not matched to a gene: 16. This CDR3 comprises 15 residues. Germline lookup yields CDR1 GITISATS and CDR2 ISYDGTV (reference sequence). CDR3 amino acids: CALWEPSQSRNKKLF. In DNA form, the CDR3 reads TGTGCCTTGTGGGAGCCATCCCAAAGTAGGAATAAGAAACTCTTT.

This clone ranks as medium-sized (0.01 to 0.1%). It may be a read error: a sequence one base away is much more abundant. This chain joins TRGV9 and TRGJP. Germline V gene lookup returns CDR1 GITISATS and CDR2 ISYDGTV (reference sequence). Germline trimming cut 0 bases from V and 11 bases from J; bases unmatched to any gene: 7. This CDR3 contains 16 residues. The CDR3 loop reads CALWEVQEMGKKIKVF. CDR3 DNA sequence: TGTGCCTTGTGGGAGGTGCAGGAGATGGGCAAAAAAATCAAGGTATTT.

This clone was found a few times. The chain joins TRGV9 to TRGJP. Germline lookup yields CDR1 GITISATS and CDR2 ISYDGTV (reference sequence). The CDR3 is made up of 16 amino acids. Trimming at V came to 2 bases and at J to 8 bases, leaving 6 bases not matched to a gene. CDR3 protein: CALWEDRKLGKKIKVF. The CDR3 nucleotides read TGTGCCTTGTGGGAGGACCGAAAGTTGGGCAAAAAAATCAAGGTATTT.

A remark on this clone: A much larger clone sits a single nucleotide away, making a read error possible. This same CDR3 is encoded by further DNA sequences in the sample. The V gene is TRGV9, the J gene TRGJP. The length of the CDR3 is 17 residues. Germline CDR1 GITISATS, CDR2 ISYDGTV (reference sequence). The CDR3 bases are TGTGCCTTGTGGGAGGCGAGCCACGAGTTGGGCAAAAAAATAAAGGTATTT. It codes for CALWEASHELGKKIKVF.